These 4 T cell receptor beta chains were all obtained from the same sample, sequenced in a study of blood T cell repertoires in COVID-19. Here immunoSEQ multiplex PCR was the method, and the copy in TCRdb shows in-frame clones only, minus some. Of about 160,000 clones in the sample, roughly 90% were seen once. Input material: peripheral blood. These receptors were collected from a man between 18 and 29 years old with acute or convalescent COVID-19.

This clone appeared a few times. The chain is built from TRBV4-1 and TRBJ1-5; 7 bases match TRBD1. Germline V gives CDR1 MGHRA, CDR2 YSYEKL. Trimming cost V 0 bases and J 0 bases; bases outside gene matches: 5. The CDR3 totals 17 residues. The CDR3 DNA reads as TGCGCCAGCAGCCAAGACCTAGGACAGGTTAGCAATCAGCCCCAGCATTTT. It translates to CASSQDLGQVSNQPQHF.

In regard to this clone: Other DNA sequences in this specimen translate into the identical CDR3. V and J are TRBV19 and TRBJ1-5; 9 nucleotides line up with TRBD1. The CDR3 covers 14 residues. V lost 4 bases to trimming and J lost 7 bases; unmatched junction nucleotides: 5. Germline assignment: CDR1 LNHDA and CDR2 SQIVND (reference sequence). The CDR3 loop reads CASSTTGGGQPQHF. CDR3 sequence (DNA): TGTGCCAGTAGTACTACAGGGGGCGGGCAGCCCCAGCATTTT.

The rearrangement joins TRBV24-1 to TRBJ2-7, with D maybe TRBD1 (6 bases). Trimming removed 10 bases at V and 2 bases at J, with 14 bases between. Germline CDR1 KGHDR, CDR2 SFDVKD. The CDR3 is 13 amino acids. The CDR3 sequence is CATSRGGTYEQYF. The CDR3 region has the DNA TGTGCCACATCTCGAGGGGGTACCTACGAGCAGTACTTC.

The CDR3: CASSAPSGGRNEQFF. CDR3 nucleotides: TGTGCCAGCAGCGCCCCTAGCGGGGGGAGGAATGAGCAGTTCTTC. The V call is TRBV9, the J call TRBJ2-1; TRBD2 matches at 11 bases. The V and J ends lost 3 bases and 7 bases, in that order; junction bases with no gene match: 6. The length of the CDR3 is 15 residues. CDR1 and CDR2 (germline): SGDLS, YYNGEE.